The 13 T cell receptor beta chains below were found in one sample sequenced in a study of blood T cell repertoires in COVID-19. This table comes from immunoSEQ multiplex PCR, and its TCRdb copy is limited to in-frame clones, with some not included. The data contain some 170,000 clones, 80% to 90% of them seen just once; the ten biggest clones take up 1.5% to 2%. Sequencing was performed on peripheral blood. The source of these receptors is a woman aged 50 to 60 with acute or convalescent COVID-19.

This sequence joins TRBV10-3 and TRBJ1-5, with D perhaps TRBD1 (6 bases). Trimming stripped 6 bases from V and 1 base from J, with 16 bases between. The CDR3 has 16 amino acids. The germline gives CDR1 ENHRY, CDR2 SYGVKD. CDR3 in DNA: TGTGCCATCAGGTGGACAGTGGAAAGGAGCAATCAGCCCCAGCATTTT. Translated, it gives CAIRWTVERSNQPQHF.

CDR3 sequence: CASSSTVFTEAFF. The DNA of the CDR3 is TGCGCCAGCAGCTCGACAGTTTTCACTGAAGCTTTCTTT. The chain has TRBV5-1 and TRBJ1-1; D may be TRBD1 (5 bases). V lost 3 bases and J lost 4, with 10 bases in between. CDR1 and CDR2 from the germline V gene are SGHRS and YFSETQ. There are 13 residues in the CDR3.

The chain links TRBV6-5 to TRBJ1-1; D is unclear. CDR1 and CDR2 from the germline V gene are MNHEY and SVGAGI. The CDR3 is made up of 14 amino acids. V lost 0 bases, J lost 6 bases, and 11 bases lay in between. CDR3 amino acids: CASSYSRGRPEAFF. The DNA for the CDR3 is TGTGCCAGCAGTTACTCTCGGGGTCGGCCTGAAGCTTTCTTT.

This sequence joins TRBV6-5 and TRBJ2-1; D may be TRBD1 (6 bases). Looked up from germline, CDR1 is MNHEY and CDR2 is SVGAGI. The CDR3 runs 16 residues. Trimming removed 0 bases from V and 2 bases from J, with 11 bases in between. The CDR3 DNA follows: TGTGCCAGCAGTTACTCGAGGGGGTTTCCCTACAATGAGCAGTTCTTC. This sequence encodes CASSYSRGFPYNEQFF.

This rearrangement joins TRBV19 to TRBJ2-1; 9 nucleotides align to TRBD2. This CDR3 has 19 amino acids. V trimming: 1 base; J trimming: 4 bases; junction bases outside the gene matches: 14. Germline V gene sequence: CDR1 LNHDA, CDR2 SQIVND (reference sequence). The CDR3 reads CASSIGVTSGRLGYNEQFF. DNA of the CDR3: TGTGCCAGTAGTATAGGAGTGACTAGCGGCCGATTAGGGTACAATGAGCAGTTCTTC.

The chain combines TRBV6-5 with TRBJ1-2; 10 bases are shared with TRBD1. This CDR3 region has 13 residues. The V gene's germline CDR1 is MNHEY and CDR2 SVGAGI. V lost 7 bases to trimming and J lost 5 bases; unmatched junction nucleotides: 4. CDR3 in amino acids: CASMPGQGYGYTF. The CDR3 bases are TGTGCCAGCATGCCGGGACAGGGGTATGGCTACACCTTC.

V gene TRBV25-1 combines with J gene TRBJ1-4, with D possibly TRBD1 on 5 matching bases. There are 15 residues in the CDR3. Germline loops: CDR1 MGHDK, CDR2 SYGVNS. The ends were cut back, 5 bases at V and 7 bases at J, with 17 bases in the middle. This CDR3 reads CASSTPLGGGEKLFF. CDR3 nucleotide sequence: TGTGCCAGCAGTACCCCACTGGGGGGAGGTGAAAAACTGTTTTTT.

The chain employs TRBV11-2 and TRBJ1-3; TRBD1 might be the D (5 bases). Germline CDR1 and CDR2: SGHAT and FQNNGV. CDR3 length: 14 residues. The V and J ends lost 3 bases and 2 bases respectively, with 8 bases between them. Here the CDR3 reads CASSFRAAGNTIYF. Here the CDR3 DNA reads TGTGCCAGCAGCTTCAGGGCTGCTGGAAACACCATATATTTT.

The CDR3: CASSSLEGTFGYTF. CDR3 sequence (DNA): TGTGCCAGCAGCTCCCTTGAGGGTACCTTTGGCTACACCTTC. V and J are TRBV5-5 and TRBJ1-2; D not certain. Trimming took 3 bases from V and 7 from J, leaving 16 bases between them. The length of the CDR3 is 14 residues. The germline V gene encodes CDR1 SGHKS and CDR2 YYEKEE (reference sequence).

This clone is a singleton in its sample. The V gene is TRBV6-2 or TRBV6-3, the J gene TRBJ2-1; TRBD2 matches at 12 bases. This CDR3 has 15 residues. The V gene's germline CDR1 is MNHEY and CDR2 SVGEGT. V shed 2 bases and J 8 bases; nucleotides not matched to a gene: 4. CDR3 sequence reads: CASSYRLAGEYEQFF. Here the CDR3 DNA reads TGTGCCAGCAGTTACCGACTAGCGGGAGAATATGAGCAGTTCTTC.

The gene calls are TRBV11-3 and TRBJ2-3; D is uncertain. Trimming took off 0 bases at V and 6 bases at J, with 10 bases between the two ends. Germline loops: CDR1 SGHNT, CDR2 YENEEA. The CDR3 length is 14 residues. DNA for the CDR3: TGTGCCAGCAGCTTAGACCCCAGAGCGGATACGCAGTATTTT. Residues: CASSLDPRADTQYF.

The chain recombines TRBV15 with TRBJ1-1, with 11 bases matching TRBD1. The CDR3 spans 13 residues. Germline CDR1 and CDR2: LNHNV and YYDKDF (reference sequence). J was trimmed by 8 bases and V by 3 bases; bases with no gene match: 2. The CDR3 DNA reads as TGTGCCACCAGCAGGGGGGACAGGGGGGAAGCTTTCTTT. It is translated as CATSRGDRGEAFF. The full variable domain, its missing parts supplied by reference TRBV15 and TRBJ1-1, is DAMVIQNPRYQVTQFGKPVTLSCSQTLNHNVMYWYQQKSSQAPKLLFHYYDKDFNNEADTPDNFQSRRPNTSFCFLDIRSPGLGDTAMYLCATSRGDRGEAFFGQGTRLTVV.

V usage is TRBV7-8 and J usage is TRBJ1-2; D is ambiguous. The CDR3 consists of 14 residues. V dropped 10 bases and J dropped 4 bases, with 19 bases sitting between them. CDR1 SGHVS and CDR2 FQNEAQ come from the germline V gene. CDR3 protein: CAKTRNIWFYGYTF. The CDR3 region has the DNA TGTGCCAAGACAAGAAACATCTGGTTCTATGGCTACACCTTC.